This T cell receptor beta chain was identified during a study of blood T cell repertoires in COVID-19. Study details: COVID-19 samples collected from the United States, Italy and Spain covered acute and convalescent phases. T cells, B-cell-depleted T cells, or PBMCs provided the cDNA or gDNA that served as material.

Source study methods: From reference gene primer amplification, estimates of nucleated cell counts were derived. Method: immunoSEQ multiplex PCR; TCRdb's copy keeps in-frame clones and lacks some. That table supplies the V and J calls and clone size; D and trimming were determined from the DNA. This sample has a few hundred thousand clones, with around 87% found just once. Trimming stripped 6 bases from V and 2 bases from J, with 19 bases between. Germline CDR1 reads SQVTM; CDR2 reads ANQGSEA. CDR3 length: 15 amino acids. Sequencing was done on a sample of peripheral blood. V and J are TRBV29-1 and TRBJ1-1, with D possibly TRBD1 on 5 matching bases. The receptor's source is a woman aged 45-60 years with acute or convalescent COVID-19. CDR3: CSVRIGGWGNTEAFF. CDR3 nucleotides: TGCAGCGTGAGGATCGGGGGGTGGGGTAACACTGAAGCTTTCTTT.